The rows below give T cell receptor beta chains drawn from one sample of a study of blood T cells in healthy people across ages. TCRdb processed the 5' RACE reads anew with MiXCR; each CDR3 protein has one entry. Among about 510,000 distinct CDR3 sequences listed, about a quarter were seen once. This sample was also put to use in a study of T cells of mothers and their children.

The specimen sequenced was blood. The receptor source for this set is a boy aged 2 to 10 in good health. The conserved cysteine and the conserved F or W are not part of the CDR3 here.

v_call,j_call,cdr3_aa
TRBV7-2,-,ASSLVRGRGGYEQY
TRBV5-1,TRBJ2-1,ASSFGELDNEQF
TRBV7-2,-,ASSLVQGSGYEQY
TRBV3-1,TRBJ2-1,ASSRRGSSYNEQF
TRBV6-1,TRBJ1-5,ASNDSNQPQH
TRBV6-1,TRBJ1-4,ASSDLAGGNEKLF
TRBV5-6,TRBJ1-4,ASSLGGHEKLF
TRBV20-1,TRBJ1-1,SARGGGMNTEAF
TRBV12-3/TRBV12-4,TRBJ1-1,ASRQDRGGLGTEAF
TRBV20-1,TRBJ2-4,SAPAFPRGAKNIQY
TRBV14,-,ASSQGIGTGYHEQY
TRBV7-9,TRBJ2-5,ASSLSRRTPGETQY
TRBV6-2/TRBV6-3,TRBJ2-7,ASSVSGGSEQY
TRBV4-3,TRBJ1-1,ASSQGFDRRDTEAF
TRBV12-5,TRBJ1-4,ASGDYSVRTPEKLF
TRBV20-1,-,SATGTSGSFYNEQF
TRBV3-1,TRBJ2-4,ASSRVTGQLAKNIQY
TRBV5-1,TRBJ2-7,ASWGGREKYGQY
TRBV6-2/TRBV6-3,-,ARPGPAINEQF
TRBV18,TRBJ1-2,ASSPGQNPYGYT
TRBV3-1,TRBJ2-5,ASSSPRTGSQETQY
TRBV12-5,TRBJ1-2,ASGPILYPGYGYT
TRBV7-9,TRBJ1-1,AITPRTDGTTEAF
TRBV21-1,TRBJ1-3,ASSKGNSGPGNTIY
TRBV29-1,TRBJ1-1,SGRDGNTEAF
TRBV11-2,TRBJ2-6,ASSLVDSGANVLT
TRBV12-3/TRBV12-4,TRBJ2-7,ASKTSGGPYEQY
TRBV20-1,TRBJ2-5,SARDSQLRQETQY
TRBV28,TRBJ2-1,ASSWSGFAHTHEQF
TRBV7-9,TRBJ2-5,ASSAEGRETQY
TRBV5-5,TRBJ2-1,ASSRTPGQGVNEQF
TRBV7-9,TRBJ2-1,ASSLTSGRRYNEQF
TRBV30,TRBJ1-5,AWSPRGLSNQPQH
TRBV10-3,-,AISDERAGEVDEQY
TRBV5-1,TRBJ1-1,ASSLGSNTEAF
TRBV29-1,TRBJ2-2,SVEDTGTGELF
TRBV6-1,-,ASYVSPGQNYEQY
TRBV4-3,TRBJ2-5,ASSQGYRGRETQY
TRBV7-9,TRBJ2-3,ASSLSASTDTQY
TRBV19,TRBJ1-5,ASDRVDSNQPQH
TRBV3-1,TRBJ2-3,ASSQTSGDTQY